These 15 T cell receptor beta chains were sequenced from one sample in a study of blood T cell repertoires in COVID-19. Profiling relied on immunoSEQ multiplex PCR, and the TCRdb table lists in-frame clones only, not all of them. The table has around 430,000 clones, 88% seen once. The specimen sequenced was peripheral blood. These receptors were taken from a woman between 50 and 59 years old with COVID-19, enrolled during active disease.

The chain has TRBV14 and TRBJ2-7, with 9 bases identical to TRBD1. Looked up from germline, CDR1 is SGHDN and CDR2 is FVKESK. Losses at the gene ends were 4 bases for V and 2 bases for J; bases not matched to a gene: 6. There are 15 residues in the CDR3. Here the CDR3 DNA reads TGTGCCAGCAGCCGACCGGGACAGGGACCCTACGAGCAGTACTTC. Translation gives CASSRPGQGPYEQYF.

The CDR3 DNA follows: TGTGCCATTGGAGAGGGAGAGAACTATGGCTACACCTTC. As protein: CAIGEGENYGYTF. V gene TRBV30 combines with J gene TRBJ1-2; no clear D gene. The germline V and J ends were trimmed by 8 bases and 2 bases, with 15 bases remaining between them. In germline, CDR1 is GTSNPN, CDR2 SVGIG (reference sequence). There are 13 residues in the CDR3.

For the CDR3, the DNA is TGTGCCAGCAGTTCCGTTAGCGGAGACACCGGGGAGCTGTTTTTT. It specifies CASSSVSGDTGELFF. The chain has TRBV28 and TRBJ2-2; possible D gene TRBD2, 6 bases. CDR1 is MDHEN and CDR2 is SYDVKM in the germline V gene. V lost 4 bases to trimming and J lost 3 bases, with 12 bases between them. This CDR3 contains 15 residues.

The chain carries TRBV9 and TRBJ1-5, with D uncertain. Trimming shortened V by 4 bases and J by 3 bases, and 11 bases separated the two germline ends. The germline V gene has CDR1 SGDLS and CDR2 YYNGEE. The CDR3 is 14 amino acids. The CDR3 protein is CASSPKADNQPQHF. The CDR3 bases are TGTGCCAGCAGCCCCAAAGCGGACAATCAGCCCCAGCATTTT.

The chain links TRBV6-5 to TRBJ2-2; possibly TRBD2 for D (7 bases). The germline gives CDR1 MNHEY, CDR2 SVGAGI. The CDR3 extends over 15 amino acids. The germline V and J ends were trimmed by 8 bases and 3 bases, with 16 bases remaining between them. The CDR3 DNA reads TGTGCCAGCGAGAGGGGGGCGGGGGACACCGGGGAGCTGTTTTTT. Its translation is CASERGAGDTGELFF.

The chain recombines TRBV28 with TRBJ1-5; possibly TRBD1 for D (5 bases). Germline V gene sequence: CDR1 MDHEN, CDR2 SYDVKM. The CDR3 runs to 13 residues. V was pared by 8 bases and J by 2 bases, with 10 bases between. This CDR3 is CASYGGGNQPQHF. In nucleotides, the CDR3 is TGTGCCAGCTACGGGGGGGGCAATCAGCCCCAGCATTTT.

This clone was seen more than once but under ten times. The chain is built from TRBV5-5 and TRBJ1-2; 9 nucleotides agree with TRBD1. CDR3 length equals 17 residues. After removal of 3 bases from V and 6 bases from J, the junction contained 15 bases not matched to a gene. Germline V CDR1 and CDR2: SGHKS, YYEKEE (reference sequence). The CDR3: CASSSMSWTGERNGYTF. CDR3 in DNA: TGTGCCAGCAGCTCAATGTCCTGGACAGGGGAGAGGAATGGCTACACCTTC.

The chain links TRBV7-2 to TRBJ1-4; no definite D call. CDR1 SGHTA and CDR2 FQGNSA come from the germline V gene. V was cut by 2 bases and J by 3 bases, with 7 bases left in between. This CDR3 has 14 residues. The CDR3 here is CASSLMASNEKLFF. CDR3 nucleotides: TGTGCCAGCAGCTTAATGGCTTCTAATGAAAAACTGTTTTTT.

The gene calls are TRBV2 and TRBJ2-1; 8 bases are a match to TRBD2. Trimming at V came to 7 bases and at J to 4 bases, leaving 6 bases not matched to a gene. Per germline, CDR1 SNHLY and CDR2 FYNNEI. The CDR3 has 14 amino acids. For the CDR3, the DNA is TGTGCCAGCACGGAGCGGGGGTCTTACAATGAGCAGTTCTTC. Translation gives CASTERGSYNEQFF.

V is TRBV3-1 (or the pseudogene TRBV3-2) and J is TRBJ2-2; D possibly corresponds to TRBD1 (7 bases). V was clipped by 1 base and J by 6 bases, with 18 bases between them. There are 17 residues in the CDR3. The germline gives CDR1 LGHDT, CDR2 YNNKEL (reference sequence). CDR3 sequence (DNA): TGTGCCAGCAGCCAAGTTCTCAGGGGGGTAGGAGCCGGGGAGCTGTTTTTT. Translated, it gives CASSQVLRGVGAGELFF.

The rearrangement joins TRBV5-3 to TRBJ1-2; 7 nucleotides line up with TRBD1. TRBV5-3 is an open reading frame, and its role is uncertain. CDR3 size: 12 residues. J was trimmed by 8 bases and V by 1 base; bases with no gene match: 2. The CDR3 protein is CARSLRGGGYTF. CDR3 DNA sequence: TGTGCCAGAAGCTTGAGAGGGGGCGGCTACACCTTC.

The DNA of the CDR3 is TGTGCCAGTCTGACGACAGGGATTAACACTGAAGCTTTCTTT. Protein sequence: CASLTTGINTEAFF. V and J are TRBV19 and TRBJ1-1, with 7 bases identical to TRBD1. V was clipped by 8 bases and J by 2 bases; unmatched bases: 8. This CDR3 has 14 residues. Germline lookup yields CDR1 LNHDA and CDR2 SQIVND (reference sequence).

The chain employs TRBV12-5 and TRBJ2-7; TRBD1 matches at 7 bases. The CDR3 sequence is 13 residues long. V lost 7 bases, J lost 6 bases, and 9 bases stayed unmatched. Germline assignment: CDR1 LGHNT and CDR2 FRNRAP. The CDR3 is CASALDRVGEQYF. In DNA form, the CDR3 reads TGTGCTAGTGCCCTTGACAGGGTAGGCGAGCAGTACTTC.

The CDR3 reads CASSRGGSSTEAFF. CDR3 DNA sequence: TGTGCCAGCAGCCGGGGGGGGTCTAGCACTGAAGCTTTCTTT. The V and J genes are TRBV3-1 (or the pseudogene TRBV3-2) and TRBJ1-1, with D possibly matching TRBD1 (5 bases). CDR1 and CDR2 (germline): LGHDT, YNNKEL (reference sequence). V was pared by 4 bases and J by 4 bases, with 13 bases between. The CDR3 is made up of 14 amino acids.

The V call is TRBV11-2, the J call TRBJ2-7, with 7 nucleotides matching TRBD2. Germline CDR1 is SGHAT and CDR2 is FQNNGV. This CDR3 comprises 14 residues. The junction had 8 bases not matched to a gene; V was cut back by 5 bases and J by 4 bases. The DNA for the CDR3 is TGTGCCAGCAGCCAAAGCGGGGTGGTTTACGAGCAGTACTTC. Amino acids: CASSQSGVVYEQYF.